These 26 T cell receptor beta chains share one sample of origin, sequenced in a study of T cell responses to AZD1222 COVID-19 vaccine (dated by TCRdb to the early 2020s). Library method: the immunoSEQ multiplex PCR assay. The source is immuneACCESS, and TCRdb retained only in-frame sequences with V and J called. Part of the clones is not carried over; for the studies checked, unresolved V genes explain less than half of this, and the remainder is unexplained. Within this sample are tens of thousands of clones, with roughly 86% of them counted one time only. Clones ranked in the top ten supply less than 3.5% of the sample. The time point label of this sample denotes: about 28 days (+/-7) after the second vaccine dose. The sequences come from peripheral blood, collected 28 days after the second AZD1222 dose. These receptors all come from an adult who received the AZD1222 COVID-19 vaccine.

The chain joins TRBV5-1 to TRBJ1-4; no reliable D call. Germline V gene data show CDR1 as SGHRS and CDR2 as YFSETQ. The CDR3 length is 13 residues. The ends were cut back, 10 bases at V and 0 bases at J, with 10 bases in the middle. CDR3 nucleotides: TGCGCCTCCGCAAAGGCAACTAATGAAAAACTGTTTTTT. This codes for CASAKATNEKLFF.

This clone was recorded once. This sequence joins TRBV18 and TRBJ2-2; TRBD2 matches 11 bases. Germline CDR1 reads KGHSH; CDR2 reads LQKENI. V lost 2 bases and J lost 0; bases outside the gene matches: 5. The CDR3 length is 18 residues. The CDR3: CASSPVLAGGANTGELFF. Written as DNA, the CDR3 is TGTGCCAGCTCACCAGTCCTAGCGGGAGGAGCGAACACCGGGGAGCTGTTTTTT.

The count of this clone is one. The CDR3 sequence: CASSVATGYYGYTF. Written as DNA, the CDR3 is TGTGCCAGCAGCGTAGCAACAGGGTACTATGGCTACACCTTC. The gene calls are TRBV9 and TRBJ1-2, with D perhaps matching TRBD1 (6 bases). The germline CDR1 and CDR2 sequences are SGDLS and YYNGEE. The CDR3 is made up of 14 amino acids. Trimming cost V 0 bases and J 3 bases, with 9 bases left between them.

The rearrangement links TRBV5-1 to TRBJ2-2, with D unresolved. Trimming removed 1 base from V and 2 bases from J, with 15 bases in between. This CDR3 region has 17 residues. Germline CDR1 reads SGHRS; CDR2 reads YFSETQ. CDR3 amino acids: CASSLKIGVPNTGELFF. The DNA for the CDR3 is TGCGCCAGCAGCTTGAAGATAGGCGTACCCAACACCGGGGAGCTGTTTTTT.

This clone occurred once. This chain links TRBV20-1 with TRBJ1-1; D remains unclear. Germline loops: CDR1 DFQATT, CDR2 SNEGSKA (reference sequence). This CDR3 is built from 11 residues. With 3 bases removed from V and 11 bases from J, the gap between germline ends came to 13 bases. The CDR3 sequence is CSASAPGDAFF. CDR3 nucleotides: TGCAGTGCTAGCGCCCCAGGTGATGCTTTCTTT.

J is TRBJ2-5 and V is TRBV7-9; D is ambiguous. Looked up from germline, CDR1 is SEHNR and CDR2 is FQNEAQ (reference sequence). The length of the CDR3 is 11 residues. Trimming removed 6 bases at V and 4 bases at J, with 6 bases between. The CDR3 region has the DNA TGTGCCAGCAGTGTCTTAGAGACCCAGTACTTC. This codes for CASSVLETQYF.

This rearrangement joins TRBV25-1 to TRBJ1-1, with 8 bases aligning to TRBD1. The germline CDR1 and CDR2 sequences are MGHDK and SYGVNS. The CDR3 is made up of 15 amino acids. With V trimmed by 4 bases and J by 5 bases, 9 bases remained unmatched. In nucleotides, the CDR3 is TGTGCCAGCAGTGTGGACAGGGTCTTTAGGACTGAAGCTTTCTTT. It yields the protein CASSVDRVFRTEAFF.

Only a few counts were recorded for this clone. J is TRBJ1-5 and V is TRBV15, with TRBD1 as a possible D gene (5 bases). The CDR3 spans 15 residues. V was trimmed by 0 bases and J by 7 bases, leaving 13 bases between them. Germline V CDR1 and CDR2: LNHNV, YYDKDF (reference sequence). The CDR3 region is CATSRDQGFGQPQHF. CDR3 bases: TGTGCCACCAGCAGAGATCAGGGTTTTGGGCAGCCCCAGCATTTT.

The CDR3 loop reads CASSYPGPNNEQFF. The DNA for the CDR3 is TGTGCCAGCAGTTACCCCGGACCCAACAATGAGCAGTTCTTC. This chain connects TRBV6-2 or TRBV6-3 to TRBJ2-1; the D is unclear. The CDR3 extends over 14 amino acids. V lost 2 bases to trimming and J lost 5 bases, with 10 bases between them. CDR1 is MNHEY, CDR2 SVGEGT, per germline.

This chain links TRBV28 with TRBJ1-2, with D possibly being TRBD1 (5 bases). The V end was cut by 4 bases, the J end by 8 bases, with 11 bases between. The germline gives CDR1 MDHEN, CDR2 SYDVKM. The length of the CDR3 is 12 residues. CDR3 sequence (DNA): TGTGCCAGCAGTTCCTCAGGGCGGGGCTACACCTTC. It encodes CASSSSGRGYTF.

This clone was counted between two and nine times. This sequence joins TRBV9 and TRBJ1-5; tentatively, D is TRBD1 (6 bases). The V end was cut by 3 bases, the J end by 6 bases, with 10 bases between. CDR3 length equals 13 residues. Germline-derived CDR1 and CDR2 are SGDLS and YYNGEE. As DNA, the CDR3 is TGTGCCAGCAGCGCCGGAGGGGGTCAGCCCCAGCATTTT. Its protein product is CASSAGGGQPQHF.

J is TRBJ2-1 and V is TRBV28; TRBD2 might be the D (5 bases). With 6 bases removed from V and 2 bases from J, the gap between germline ends came to 17 bases. Looked up from germline, CDR1 is MDHEN and CDR2 is SYDVKM. The CDR3 runs to 16 residues. The CDR3 is CASRSGGQKPYNEQFF. For the CDR3, the DNA is TGTGCCAGCAGGAGTGGCGGGCAAAAGCCCTACAATGAGCAGTTCTTC.

The chain carries TRBV21-1 and TRBJ1-5; TRBD1 is the table's D call and was not checked against the DNA. TRBV21-1 is listed as a pseudogene. The CDR3 contains 17 residues. CDR3 sequence reads: CASSKGGTAYSNQPQHF. The CDR3 DNA reads TGTGCCAGCAGCAAAGGGGGGACAGCTTATAGCAATCAGCCCCAGCATTTT.

The chain uses TRBV2 and TRBJ1-4; D is perhaps TRBD1 (6 bases). V was clipped by 6 bases and J by 0 bases, with 11 bases between them. This CDR3 region has 15 residues. Germline V gene sequence: CDR1 SNHLY, CDR2 FYNNEI. In DNA form, the CDR3 reads TGTGCCAGCAGACGGACAGACGCAACTAATGAAAAACTGTTTTTT. Translating gives CASRRTDATNEKLFF.

The chain employs TRBV9 and TRBJ2-1, with 9 bases identical to TRBD2. Germline lookup yields CDR1 SGDLS and CDR2 YYNGEE. With V trimmed by 3 bases and J by 6 bases, 10 bases remained unmatched. CDR3 size: 16 residues. Here the CDR3 DNA reads TGTGCCAGCAGCGCGACCGGGACTAGCTTTCCCAATGAGCAGTTCTTC. Translating it yields CASSATGTSFPNEQFF.

The gene calls are TRBV9 and TRBJ2-1; 8 bases align to TRBD1. Per germline, CDR1 SGDLS and CDR2 YYNGEE. The CDR3 consists of 17 residues. V lost 4 bases and J lost 0; bases outside the gene matches: 9. In DNA form, the CDR3 reads TGTGCCAGCAGCACTGACAGGGGACAAAGCTCCTACAATGAGCAGTTCTTC. Protein: CASSTDRGQSSYNEQFF.

This chain's CDR3 is CASSPQGWTEAFF. For the CDR3, the DNA is TGTGCCAGCAGCCCACAGGGGTGGACTGAAGCTTTCTTT. This chain joins TRBV7-3 and TRBJ1-1, with 7 nucleotides matching TRBD1. CDR1 is SGHTA and CDR2 is FQGTGA in the germline V gene. The CDR3 totals 13 residues. With 5 bases clipped from V and 5 bases from J, the junction kept 5 bases outside the gene matches.

This clone showed up just once. The chain uses TRBV11-2 and TRBJ2-5; TRBD1 might be the D (5 bases). This CDR3 is built from 14 residues. Germline V gene data show CDR1 as SGHAT and CDR2 as FQNNGV. Trimming removed 4 bases at V and 2 bases at J, with 11 bases between. The CDR3 spells CASSYRTVQETQYF. The CDR3 DNA reads TGTGCCAGCAGCTACAGGACCGTACAAGAGACCCAGTACTTC.

The V and J genes are TRBV7-8 and TRBJ1-1; TRBD1 is a possible D gene (6 bases). V was pared by 5 bases and J by 2 bases, with 12 bases between. CDR3 size: 14 residues. The germline V gene has CDR1 SGHVS and CDR2 FQNEAQ. CDR3 bases: TGTGCCAGCAGCCTTGGACAGTCCAACACTGAAGCTTTCTTT. Translated, it gives CASSLGQSNTEAFF.

The chain recombines TRBV5-1 with TRBJ1-1; possibly TRBD1 for D (5 bases). Trimming took 6 bases from V and 2 from J, leaving 17 bases between them. Looked up from germline, CDR1 is SGHRS and CDR2 is YFSETQ. The CDR3 totals 15 residues. The DNA of the CDR3 is TGCGCCAGCACCAAAACATTTCAGGGAAACACTGAAGCTTTCTTT. It codes for CASTKTFQGNTEAFF.

This clone was detected a few times. J is TRBJ2-2 and V is TRBV9, with D hard to call. Germline V gene lookup returns CDR1 SGDLS and CDR2 YYNGEE. V lost 3 bases and J 5 bases, leaving 8 bases between the germline ends. The CDR3 has 13 amino acids. CDR3 protein: CASSALVTGELFF. CDR3 coding DNA: TGTGCCAGCAGCGCGCTGGTGACCGGGGAGCTGTTTTTT.

The rearrangement links TRBV19 to TRBJ2-1; TRBD1 aligns across 10 bases. The CDR3 consists of 15 residues. J gave up 6 bases and V 1 base, and 3 bases lay outside the gene matches. CDR1 is LNHDA, CDR2 SQIVND, per germline (reference sequence). The CDR3, as DNA: TGTGCCAGTAGTATAGGGGGACAGGGGAGCAATGAGCAGTTCTTC. Translation gives CASSIGGQGSNEQFF.

The J gene is TRBJ2-1, the V gene TRBV5-1, with TRBD2 identical over 8 bases. The CDR3 loop spans 15 amino acids. Germline V gene sequence: CDR1 SGHRS, CDR2 YFSETQ. V was clipped by 0 bases and J by 7 bases; unmatched bases: 6. The CDR3: CASSLDGTRANEQFF. In DNA, the CDR3 is TGCGCCAGCAGCTTGGACGGGACTAGGGCGAATGAGCAGTTCTTC.

This clone was picked up a small number of times. The genes are TRBV5-1 and TRBJ2-5; no reliable D call. Trimming cost V 5 bases and J 4 bases, with 3 bases left between them. The V gene's germline CDR1 is SGHRS and CDR2 YFSETQ. CDR3 length: 10 residues. CDR3 nucleotides: TGCGCCAGCAGAGGAGAGACCCAGTACTTC. It specifies CASRGETQYF. The full variable domain, completed using reference TRBV5-1 and TRBJ2-5, is KAGVTQTPRYLIKTRGQQVTLSCSPISGHRSVSWYQQTPGQGLQFLFEYFSETQRNKGNFPGRFSGRQFSNSRSEMNVSTLELGDSALYLCASRGETQYFGPGTRLLVL.

The rearrangement uses TRBV4-2 and TRBJ1-4; perhaps TRBD1 as D (5 bases). V dropped 4 bases and J dropped 1 base, with 19 bases sitting between them. This CDR3 is built from 18 residues. Germline values: CDR1 LGHNA, CDR2 YNFKEQ. This chain's CDR3 is CASSPESWWGETNEKLFF. The CDR3 DNA reads as TGTGCCAGCAGCCCTGAATCTTGGTGGGGGGAAACTAATGAAAAACTGTTTTTT.

Turning to this clone: Distinct nucleotide sequences in the sample also encode this CDR3. V and J are TRBV9 and TRBJ1-1, with D maybe TRBD1 (6 bases). The CDR3 is made up of 14 amino acids. Germline CDR1 reads SGDLS; CDR2 reads YYNGEE. V lost 3 bases and J 0 bases, leaving 9 bases between the germline ends. This CDR3 is CASSATGLNTEAFF. The DNA of the CDR3 is TGTGCCAGCAGCGCCACAGGGTTGAACACTGAAGCTTTCTTT.